This T cell receptor beta chain originates from a study of radiotherapy plus CTLA-4 blockade in lung cancer. The data were produced by immunoSEQ multiplex PCR, yet TCRdb's version contains in-frame clones alone and is incomplete. The repertoire holds 110,000 or so clones, with more than 65% as singletons. Germline CDR1 MGHRA, CDR2 YSYEKL. The length of the CDR3 is 17 residues. V was trimmed by 0 bases and J by 5 bases, leaving 17 bases between them. Study-level points and caveats: Radiotherapy plus ipilimumab was followed by expansion in blood of tumor-derived TCR clones.

In regard to this clone: The antigen is undetermined.

Source: peripheral blood, taken from a patient treated with radiotherapy plus ipilimumab. This receptor was identified in a human donor with non-small cell lung cancer who had a partial response to radiotherapy plus ipilimumab. The genes are TRBV4-1 and TRBJ2-1; TRBD2 might be the D (6 bases). The CDR3 region has the DNA TGCGCCAGCAGCCAAGAAATCCGAGCGGGCCGGAACAATGAGCAGTTCTTC. It translates to CASSQEIRAGRNNEQFF.